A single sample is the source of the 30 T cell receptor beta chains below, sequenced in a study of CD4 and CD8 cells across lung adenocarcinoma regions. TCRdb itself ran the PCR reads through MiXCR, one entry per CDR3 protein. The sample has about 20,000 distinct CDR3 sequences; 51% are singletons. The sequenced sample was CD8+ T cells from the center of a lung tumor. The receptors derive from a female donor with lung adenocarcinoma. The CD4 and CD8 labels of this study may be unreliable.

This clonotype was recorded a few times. CDR3 sequence: CASSQGRLPGLAGGEQFF. CDR3 in DNA: TGTGCCAGCAGCCAGGGGAGGCTTCCGGGACTAGCGGGAGGGGAGCAGTTCTTC. V gene TRBV14 combines with J gene TRBJ2-1; TRBD2 matches at 16 bases. The CDR3 loop spans 18 amino acids. Germline V gene data show CDR1 as SGHDN and CDR2 as FVKESK. J gave up 10 bases and V 3 bases, and 12 bases lay outside the gene matches.

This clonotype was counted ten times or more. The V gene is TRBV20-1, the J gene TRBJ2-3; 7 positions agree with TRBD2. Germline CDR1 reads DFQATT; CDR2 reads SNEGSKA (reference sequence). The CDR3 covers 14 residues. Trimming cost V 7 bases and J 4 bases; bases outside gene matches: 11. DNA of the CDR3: TGCAGTGAAAGCGAGCGGGGAAGGGCAGATACGCAGTATTTT. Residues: CSESERGRADTQYF.

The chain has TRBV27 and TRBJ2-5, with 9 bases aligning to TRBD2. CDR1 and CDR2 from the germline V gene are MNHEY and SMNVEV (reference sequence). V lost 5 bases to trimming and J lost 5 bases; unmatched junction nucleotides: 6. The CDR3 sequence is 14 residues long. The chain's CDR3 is CASSPLSGGETQYF. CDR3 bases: TGTGCCAGCAGTCCTCTTAGCGGGGGTGAGACCCAGTACTTC.

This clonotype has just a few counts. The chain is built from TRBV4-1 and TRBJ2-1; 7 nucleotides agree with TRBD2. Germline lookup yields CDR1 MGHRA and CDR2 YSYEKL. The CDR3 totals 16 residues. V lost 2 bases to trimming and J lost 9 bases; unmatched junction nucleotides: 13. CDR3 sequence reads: CASSQHPGTTYREQFF. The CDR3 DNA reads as TGCGCCAGCAGCCAACACCCCGGGACTACCTACCGTGAGCAGTTCTTC.

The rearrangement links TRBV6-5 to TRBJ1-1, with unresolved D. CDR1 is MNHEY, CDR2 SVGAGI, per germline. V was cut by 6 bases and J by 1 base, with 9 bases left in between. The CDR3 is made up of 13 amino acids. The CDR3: CASSYGGNTEAFF. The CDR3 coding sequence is TGTGCCAGCAGCTACGGAGGGAACACTGAAGCTTTCTTT.

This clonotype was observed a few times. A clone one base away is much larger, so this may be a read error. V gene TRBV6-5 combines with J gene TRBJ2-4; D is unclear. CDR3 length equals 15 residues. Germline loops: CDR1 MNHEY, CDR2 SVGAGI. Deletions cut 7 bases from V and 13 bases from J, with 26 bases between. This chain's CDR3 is CASKFRESSYNEQYF. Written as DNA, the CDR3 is TGTGCCAGCAAGTTTAGGGAAAGCTCCTACAATGAGCAGTACTTC.

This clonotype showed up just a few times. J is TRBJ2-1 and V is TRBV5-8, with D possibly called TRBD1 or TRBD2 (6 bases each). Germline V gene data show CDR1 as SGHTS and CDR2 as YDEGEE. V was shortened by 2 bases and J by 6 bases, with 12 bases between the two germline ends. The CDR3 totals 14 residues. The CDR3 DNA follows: TGTGCCAGCAGCTTATACGGGGGCCTCAATGAGCAGTTCTTC. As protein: CASSLYGGLNEQFF.

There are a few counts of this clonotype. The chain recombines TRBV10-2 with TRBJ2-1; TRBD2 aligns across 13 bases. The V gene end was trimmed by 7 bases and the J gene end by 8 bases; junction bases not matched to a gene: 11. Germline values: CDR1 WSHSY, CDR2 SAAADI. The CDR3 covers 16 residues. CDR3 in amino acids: CASIGLAGVLSDEQFF. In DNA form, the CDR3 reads TGCGCCAGCATAGGACTAGCGGGAGTACTCAGCGATGAGCAGTTCTTC.

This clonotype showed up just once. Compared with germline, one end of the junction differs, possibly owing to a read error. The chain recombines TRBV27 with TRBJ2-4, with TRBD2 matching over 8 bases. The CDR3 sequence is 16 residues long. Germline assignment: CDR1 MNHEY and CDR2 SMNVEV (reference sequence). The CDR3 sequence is CACSVTGGRSKNTQYF. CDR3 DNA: TGTGCGTGCAGTGTCACGGGGGGGAGATCCAAAAACACTCAGTACTTC.

This CDR3 is CASSGRGRGAKDMQYF. The CDR3 DNA reads as TGTGCCAGCAGCGGGAGGGGGCGGGGGGCCAAAGATATGCAGTACTTC. The gene calls are TRBV11-3 and TRBJ2-4; D perhaps matches TRBD2 (8 bases). The CDR3 has 16 amino acids. In germline, CDR1 is SGHNT, CDR2 YENEEA. V was clipped by 5 bases and J by 13 bases, with 27 bases between them.

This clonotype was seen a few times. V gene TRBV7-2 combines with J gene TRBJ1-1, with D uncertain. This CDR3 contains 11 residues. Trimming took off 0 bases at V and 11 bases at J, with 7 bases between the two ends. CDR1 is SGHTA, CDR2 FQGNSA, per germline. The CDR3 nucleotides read TGTGCCAGCAGCTTAGCTGGCGGGGCTTTCTTT. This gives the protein CASSLAGGAFF.

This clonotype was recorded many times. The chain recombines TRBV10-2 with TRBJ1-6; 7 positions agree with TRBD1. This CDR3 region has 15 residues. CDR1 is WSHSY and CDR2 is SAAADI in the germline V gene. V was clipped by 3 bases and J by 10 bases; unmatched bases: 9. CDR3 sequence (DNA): TGCGCCAGCAGTGAACACCGGGACAGAGGCTCACCCCTCCACTTT. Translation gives CASSEHRDRGSPLHF.

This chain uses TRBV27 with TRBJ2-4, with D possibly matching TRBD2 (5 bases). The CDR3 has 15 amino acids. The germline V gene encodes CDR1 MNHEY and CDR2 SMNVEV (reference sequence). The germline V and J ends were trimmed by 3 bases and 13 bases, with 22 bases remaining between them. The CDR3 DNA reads TGTGCCAGCAGTTTGGCGCTGGGAGCCACAGACACGCAGTACTTC. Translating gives CASSLALGATDTQYF.

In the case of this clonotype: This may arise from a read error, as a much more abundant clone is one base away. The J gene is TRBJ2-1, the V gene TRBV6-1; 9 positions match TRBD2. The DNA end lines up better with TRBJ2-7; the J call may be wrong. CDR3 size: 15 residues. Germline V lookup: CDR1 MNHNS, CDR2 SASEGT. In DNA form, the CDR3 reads TGTGCCAGCACGATGCTAGCGGGAAGCTACAATGAGCAGTACTTC. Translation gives CASTMLAGSYNEQYF.

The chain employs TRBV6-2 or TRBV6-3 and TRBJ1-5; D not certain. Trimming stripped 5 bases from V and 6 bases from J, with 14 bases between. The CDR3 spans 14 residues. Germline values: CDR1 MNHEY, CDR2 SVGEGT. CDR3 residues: CASSPSLAGQPQHF. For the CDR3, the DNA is TGTGCCAGCAGTCCCTCGCTAGCTGGTCAGCCCCAGCATTTT.

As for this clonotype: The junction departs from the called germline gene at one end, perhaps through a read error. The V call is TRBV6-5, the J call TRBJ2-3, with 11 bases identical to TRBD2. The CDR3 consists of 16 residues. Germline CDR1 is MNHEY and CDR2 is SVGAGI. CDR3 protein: CASSYLAGGNTGTQYF. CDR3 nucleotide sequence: TGTGCCAGCAGTTACTTAGCGGGGGGGAACACAGGTACGCAGTATTTT.

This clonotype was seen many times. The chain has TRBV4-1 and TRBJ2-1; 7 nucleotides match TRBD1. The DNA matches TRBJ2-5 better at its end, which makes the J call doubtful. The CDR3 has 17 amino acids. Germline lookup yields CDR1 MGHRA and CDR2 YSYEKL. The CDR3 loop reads CASSQDRSGTAQETQYF. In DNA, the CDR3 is TGCGCCAGCAGCCAAGATCGGTCCGGGACAGCCCAAGAGACCCAGTACTTC.

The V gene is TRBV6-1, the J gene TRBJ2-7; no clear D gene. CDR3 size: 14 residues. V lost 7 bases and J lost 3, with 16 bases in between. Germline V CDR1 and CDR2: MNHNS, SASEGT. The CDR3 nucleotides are TGTGCCAGCAAACTATCGGACCGATACTACGAGCAGTACTTC. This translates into CASKLSDRYYEQYF.

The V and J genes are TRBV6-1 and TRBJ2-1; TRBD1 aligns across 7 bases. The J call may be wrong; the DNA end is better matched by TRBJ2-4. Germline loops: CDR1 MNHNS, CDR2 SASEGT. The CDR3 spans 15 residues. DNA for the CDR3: TGTGCCAGGGGGCGAGGGGGCCCTGACAAAAACATTCAGTACTTC. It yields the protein CARGRGGPDKNIQYF.

CDR3 nucleotide sequence: TGTGCCAGCAGCATCCAGGGACAGGGTTCCTACAATGAGCAGTTCTTC. This encodes CASSIQGQGSYNEQFF. The chain joins TRBV9 to TRBJ2-1; TRBD1 agrees at 9 bases. Unmatched junction bases numbered 6, after V lost 4 bases and J lost 1 base. Per the germline V gene, CDR1 is SGDLS and CDR2 is YYNGEE. This CDR3 region has 16 residues.

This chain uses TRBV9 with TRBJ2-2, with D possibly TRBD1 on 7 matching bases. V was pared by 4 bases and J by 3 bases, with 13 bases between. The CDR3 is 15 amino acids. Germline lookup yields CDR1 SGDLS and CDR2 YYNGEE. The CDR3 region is CASSFGGQHTGELFF. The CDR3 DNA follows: TGTGCCAGCAGCTTCGGGGGACAGCACACCGGGGAGCTGTTTTTT.

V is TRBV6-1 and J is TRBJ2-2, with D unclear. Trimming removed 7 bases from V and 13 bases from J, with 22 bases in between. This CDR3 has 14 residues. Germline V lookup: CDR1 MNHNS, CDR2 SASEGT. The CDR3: CASTLDVGTETLFF. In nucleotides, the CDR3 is TGTGCCAGCACCCTGGACGTGGGCACAGAGACGCTGTTTTTT.

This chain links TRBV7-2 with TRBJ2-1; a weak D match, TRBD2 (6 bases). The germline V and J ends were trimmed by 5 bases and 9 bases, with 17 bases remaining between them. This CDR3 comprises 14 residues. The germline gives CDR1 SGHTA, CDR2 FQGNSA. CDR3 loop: CASSPSGGLFEQFF. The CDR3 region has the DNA TGTGCCAGCAGCCCTAGTGGGGGACTTTTTGAGCAGTTCTTC.

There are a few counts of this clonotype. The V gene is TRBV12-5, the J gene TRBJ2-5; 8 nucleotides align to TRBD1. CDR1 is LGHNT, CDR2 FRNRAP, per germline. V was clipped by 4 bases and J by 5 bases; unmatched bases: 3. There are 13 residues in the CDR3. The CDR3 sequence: CASGSDREETQYF. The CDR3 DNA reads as TGTGCTAGTGGTTCGGACAGGGAGGAGACCCAGTACTTC.

This CDR3 reads CASSVGLAGELFF. Here the CDR3 DNA reads TGTGCCAGCTCCGTGGGACTAGCCGGGGAGCTGTTTTTT. This rearrangement joins TRBV7-2 to TRBJ2-2, with 8 bases matching TRBD2. V lost 8 bases and J lost 6; bases outside the gene matches: 5. The germline V gene encodes CDR1 SGHTA and CDR2 FQGNSA. CDR3 length: 13 residues.

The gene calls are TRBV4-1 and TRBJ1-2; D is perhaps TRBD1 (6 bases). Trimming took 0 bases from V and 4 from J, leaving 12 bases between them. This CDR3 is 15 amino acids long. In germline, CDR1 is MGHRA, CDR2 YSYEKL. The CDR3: CASSQETGSSYGYTF. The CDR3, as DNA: TGCGCCAGCAGCCAAGAAACAGGGTCTAGCTATGGCTACACCTTC.

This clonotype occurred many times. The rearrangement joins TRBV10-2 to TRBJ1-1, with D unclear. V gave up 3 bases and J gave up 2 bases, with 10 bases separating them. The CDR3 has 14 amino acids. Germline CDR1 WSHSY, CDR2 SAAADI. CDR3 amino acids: CASSDDLANTEAFF. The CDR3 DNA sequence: TGCGCCAGCAGTGACGATTTAGCTAACACTGAAGCTTTCTTT.

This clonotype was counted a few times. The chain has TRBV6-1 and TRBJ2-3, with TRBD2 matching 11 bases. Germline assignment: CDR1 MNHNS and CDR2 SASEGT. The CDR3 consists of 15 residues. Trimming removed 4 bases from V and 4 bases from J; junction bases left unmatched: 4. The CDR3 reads CASSAQLAGADTQYF. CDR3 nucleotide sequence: TGTGCCAGCAGTGCCCAACTAGCGGGAGCAGATACGCAGTATTTT.

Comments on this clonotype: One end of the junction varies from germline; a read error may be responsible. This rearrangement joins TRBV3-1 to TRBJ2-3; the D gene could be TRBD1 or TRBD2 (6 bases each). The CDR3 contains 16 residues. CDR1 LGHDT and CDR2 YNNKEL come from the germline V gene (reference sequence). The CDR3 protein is CASSQAEGGAKDTQYF. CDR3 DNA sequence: TGTGCCAGCAGCCAAGCGGAGGGGGGCGCCAAAGATACGCAGTATTTC.

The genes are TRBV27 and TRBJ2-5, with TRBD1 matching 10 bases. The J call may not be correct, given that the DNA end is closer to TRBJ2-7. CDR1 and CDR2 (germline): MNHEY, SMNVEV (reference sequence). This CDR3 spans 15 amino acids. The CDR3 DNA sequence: TGTGCCAGCAGTCGCGGGACAGGGGATACCTACGAGCAGTACTTC. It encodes CASSRGTGDTYEQYF.